This TCR beta chain was identified in a study of blood T cells in healthy people across ages. Using a J-beta primer mix together with a sample-barcoded 5' primer, a second PCR was run for roughly 7 to 12 cycles. TCRdb ran MiXCR on the 5' RACE reads and lists one entry per CDR3 protein. The data show roughly 2 million distinct CDR3 sequences, approximately 50% seen once. V was clipped by 6 bases and J by 8 bases, with 19 bases between them. Per the germline V gene, CDR1 is MNHNS and CDR2 is SASEGT. The CDR3 sequence is 14 residues long. V usage is TRBV6-1 and J usage is TRBJ1-2; D gene uncertain. The sequenced sample consisted of blood. This TCR came from a woman aged 40 to 50 in good health. As DNA, the CDR3 is TGTGCCAGCAGCCCCGGGCCCGGGGTTGGCGGCTACACCTTC. Residues: CASSPGPGVGGYTF.